This T cell receptor (beta chain) was captured in a study of molecular identifiers for immune sequencing clone quantification. This clonotype occurred many times. MiXCR, applied by TCRdb to the PCR reads, yields one record per CDR3 protein. This table has 300,000 to 400,000 distinct CDR3 sequences, roughly a quarter appearing once. Naive CD8 sequencing libraries were generated from about 21,000 to 970,000 sorted cells, with 10%, 30% or 50% RNA as input. For naive CD8 T cells, sorting used the CD8+CD4-CCR7+CD45RA+ phenotype. V was shortened by 2 bases and J by 3 bases, with 11 bases between the two germline ends. In germline, CDR1 is SGHNT, CDR2 YYREEE (reference sequence). The CDR3 loop spans 14 amino acids.

Sequencing was performed on naive CD8+ T cells from blood, with Jurkat cell RNA spiked in. Subset given: FACS-sorted CD8+CD4-CCR7+CD45RA+ naive T cells. This chain uses TRBV5-4 with TRBJ2-5, with D possibly called TRBD1 or TRBD2 (5 bases each). The receptor was isolated from a human donor in good health. Some libraries in this study had Jurkat cell RNA spiked in. CDR3 region: CASSFRDGKETQYF. Here the CDR3 DNA reads TGTGCCAGCAGCTTCCGGGACGGAAAAGAGACCCAGTACTTC.